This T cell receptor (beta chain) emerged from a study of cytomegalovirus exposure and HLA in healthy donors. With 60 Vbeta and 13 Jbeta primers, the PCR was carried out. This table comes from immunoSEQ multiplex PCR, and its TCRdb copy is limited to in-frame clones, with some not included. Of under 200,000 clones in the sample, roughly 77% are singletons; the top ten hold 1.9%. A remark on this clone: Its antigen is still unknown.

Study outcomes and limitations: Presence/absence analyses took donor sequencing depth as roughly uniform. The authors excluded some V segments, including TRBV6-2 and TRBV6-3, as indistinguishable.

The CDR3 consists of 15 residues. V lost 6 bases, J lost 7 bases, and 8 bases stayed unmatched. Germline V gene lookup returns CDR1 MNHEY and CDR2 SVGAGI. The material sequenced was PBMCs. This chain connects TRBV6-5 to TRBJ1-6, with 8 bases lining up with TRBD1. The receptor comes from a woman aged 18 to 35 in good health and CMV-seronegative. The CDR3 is CASRGWTGLNSPLHF. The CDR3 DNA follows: TGTGCCAGCAGGGGTTGGACAGGGTTGAATTCACCCCTCCACTTT.